The following is a TCR beta chain sequence with its context. What it binds is not known. PCR primers comprised 60 Vbeta and 13 Jbeta primers. Repertoires were generated with immunoSEQ multiplex PCR, while TCRdb's copy carries only in-frame clones and drops some. The sample lists tens of thousands of clones; 60% to 80% were seen once. This sample is part of a study of cytomegalovirus exposure and HLA in healthy donors. Study outcomes and limitations: Researchers reported from a later analysis that most CMV-associated TCR beta chains appeared HLA-restricted.

V shed 7 bases and J 2 bases; nucleotides not matched to a gene: 10. The CDR3 totals 15 residues. Germline V CDR1 and CDR2: MNHNS, SASEGT. This chain connects TRBV6-1 to TRBJ2-5; 7 nucleotides line up with TRBD2. Input material: PBMCs. The sequence was collected from a middle-aged man in good health and CMV-seronegative. The CDR3, as DNA: TGTGCCAGCATAGTTGGATCAGCGGGGCAAGAGACCCAGTACTTC. Translated: CASIVGSAGQETQYF.